This T cell receptor beta chain originates from a study of cytomegalovirus exposure and HLA in healthy donors. Study at large: Unique TCRs numbering around 80 million, obtained from HLA-typed donors, made up an early data release. Points from the study as a whole: The number of N-insertions in an Asian-associated ancestry cluster was reportedly below the roughly 660-donor mean in a later analysis.

For this clone: Its specificity is not known.

Amplification used 60 Vbeta primers and 13 Jbeta primers. Clones were sequenced by immunoSEQ multiplex PCR, and TCRdb holds only the in-frame ones, with some missing. Among 90,000 or so clones listed, about 75% were seen once. Looked up from germline, CDR1 is SGHNT and CDR2 is YYREEE (reference sequence). This CDR3 is 17 amino acids long. J gave up 4 bases and V 0 bases, and 10 bases lay outside the gene matches. The chain links TRBV5-4 to TRBJ2-5; TRBD1 matches at 9 bases. Sequences were obtained from PBMCs. The receptor's source is a man aged 25 to 45 in good health and CMV-seropositive. CDR3 DNA sequence: TGTGCCAGCAGCTTGGGTTCGGGACAGGGAAGCCTAGAGACCCAGTACTTC. It codes for CASSLGSGQGSLETQYF.